Described below is a single T cell receptor (beta chain) sequence and its context. The data stem from a study of shared clonotypes between healthy human individuals. The V and J ends lost 0 bases and 3 bases respectively, with 6 bases between them. CDR1 SGHVS and CDR2 FNYEAQ come from the germline V gene. This CDR3 has 13 amino acids. CD45RO negativity and positive selection for CCR7 defined naive CD8 cells, a population that excluded terminally differentiated effector memory CD45RA+ cells. Sorted-subset replicate PCRs used 200 ng of genomic DNA. This amount corresponded to approximately 30,000 T cell genomes. Here immunoSEQ multiplex PCR was the method, and the copy in TCRdb shows in-frame clones only, minus some. Seen here are some 800,000 clones, roughly 92% observed once, and the top ten hold 20% to 30%.

The origin of this receptor is a man aged 30 to 39 in good health. The chain links TRBV7-6 to TRBJ2-7; the D is unclear. The source material was naive CD8+ T cells sorted from blood. The CDR3 loop reads CASSLAVNYEQYF. The CDR3 DNA reads TGTGCCAGCAGCTTAGCAGTAAACTACGAGCAGTACTTC. Supplemented by reference TRBV7-6 and TRBJ2-7, the full variable domain reads GAGVSQSPRYKVTKRGQDVALRCDPISGHVSLYWYRQALGQGPEFLTYFNYEAQQDKSGLPNDRFSAERPEGSISTLTIQRTEQRDSAMYRCASSLAVNYEQYFGPGTRLTVT.